Below are 21 T cell receptor beta chains sequenced from a single sample in a study of cytomegalovirus exposure and HLA in healthy donors. With 60 Vbeta and 13 Jbeta primers, the PCR was carried out. TCRdb keeps only in-frame clones here, not all; method: immunoSEQ multiplex PCR. The table has about 120,000 clones, more than 80% seen once. The sequenced sample consisted of PBMCs. Receptor source: a male donor in good health and CMV-seronegative.

The V and J genes are TRBV5-5 and TRBJ2-7, with TRBD1 matching over 8 bases. Germline-derived CDR1 and CDR2 are SGHKS and YYEKEE (reference sequence). This CDR3 contains 14 residues. V lost 0 bases, J lost 3 bases, and 2 bases stayed unmatched. The CDR3 reads CASSLEDRVYEQYF. DNA for the CDR3: TGTGCCAGCAGCTTGGAGGACAGGGTCTACGAGCAGTACTTC. The full variable domain, its missing parts supplied by reference TRBV5-5 and TRBJ2-7, is DAGVTQSPTHLIKTRGQQVTLRCSPISGHKSVSWYQQVLGQGPQFIFQYYEKEERGRGNFPDRFSARQFPNYSSELNVNALLLGDSALYLCASSLEDRVYEQYFGPGTRLTVT.

The chain combines TRBV11-2 with TRBJ2-3, with a possible D match to TRBD2 (6 bases). This CDR3 comprises 15 residues. Germline-derived CDR1 and CDR2 are SGHAT and FQNNGV. The ends were cut back, 1 base at V and 5 bases at J, with 13 bases in the middle. CDR3 loop: CASSLVPRDGDTQYF. The CDR3 nucleotides read TGTGCCAGCAGCTTAGTTCCGCGGGATGGAGATACGCAGTATTTT.

The chain uses TRBV19 and TRBJ2-7; D might be TRBD1 (6 bases). The CDR3 consists of 15 residues. V lost 10 bases to trimming and J lost 0 bases, with 19 bases between them. Looked up from germline, CDR1 is LNHDA and CDR2 is SQIVND (reference sequence). The CDR3 region is CATTATGPSSYEQYF. The CDR3 DNA is TGTGCCACCACCGCGACAGGCCCGAGCTCCTACGAGCAGTACTTC.

The rearrangement uses TRBV5-5 and TRBJ2-5, with 10 positions matching TRBD1. Losses at the gene ends were 4 bases for V and 2 bases for J; bases not matched to a gene: 17. Germline V gene sequence: CDR1 SGHKS, CDR2 YYEKEE (reference sequence). There are 19 residues in the CDR3. CDR3 sequence: CASSMTGGELRGLQETQYF. The CDR3 nucleotides read TGTGCCAGCAGCATGACAGGGGGCGAGTTGAGGGGACTTCAAGAGACCCAGTACTTC.

The chain uses TRBV10-3 and TRBJ2-7; 9 positions match TRBD1. This CDR3 spans 14 amino acids. After removal of 9 bases from V and 1 base from J, the junction contained 7 bases not matched to a gene. The V gene's germline CDR1 is ENHRY and CDR2 SYGVKD. The CDR3 loop reads CAIQPGQGSYEQYF. In nucleotides, the CDR3 is TGTGCCATACAACCGGGACAGGGTTCCTACGAGCAGTACTTC.

This clone has only one observation. The V call is TRBV11-1, the J call TRBJ2-7; 9 positions agree with TRBD1. This CDR3 has 14 amino acids. From germline, CDR1 is SGHAT and CDR2 FQDESV (reference sequence). V was pared by 5 bases and J by 2 bases, with 4 bases of the junction left unmatched. In DNA, the CDR3 is TGTGCCAGCAGCGTTGGGACAGGGACCTACGAGCAGTACTTC. Translation gives CASSVGTGTYEQYF.

This chain joins TRBV5-1 and TRBJ2-2; D is ambiguous. The V end was cut by 6 bases, the J end by 0 bases, with 9 bases between. CDR1 and CDR2 (germline): SGHRS, YFSETQ. CDR3 length: 14 amino acids. CDR3 DNA: TGCGCCAGCACTAGGTTAGCGAACACCGGGGAGCTGTTTTTT. It codes for CASTRLANTGELFF.

Only a few counts were recorded for this clone. At one of its ends the junction is not consistent with the germline gene, which may arise from a read error. The CDR3 reads CSSSPGTSGSNEQFF. CDR3 DNA: TGTTCCAGCAGCCCCGGGACTAGCGGGTCTAATGAGCAGTTCTTC. The chain has TRBV7-9 and TRBJ2-1; 12 nucleotides match TRBD2. Per the germline V gene, CDR1 is SEHNR and CDR2 is FQNEAQ (reference sequence). The CDR3 totals 15 residues. Using reference TRBV7-9 and TRBJ2-1 for the parts outside the CDR3, the full variable domain is DTGVSQNPRHKITKRGQNVTFRCDPISEHNRLYWYRQTLGQGPEFLTYFQNEAQLEKSRLLSDRFSAERPKGSFSTLEIQRTEQGDSAMYLCSSSPGTSGSNEQFFGPGTRLTVL.

To note about this clone: One junction end disagrees with the germline gene, perhaps due to a read error. The V gene is TRBV7-9, the J gene TRBJ1-2, with 7 bases identical to TRBD1. CDR1 SEHNR and CDR2 FQNEAQ come from the germline V gene (reference sequence). The CDR3 runs 12 residues. This CDR3 reads CSSSSTGDGYTF. The CDR3 DNA follows: TGTTCCAGCAGCAGTACAGGGGATGGCTACACCTTC.

This clone appeared once. The chain is built from TRBV29-1 and TRBJ2-3, with TRBD1 matching 7 bases. V lost 7 bases to trimming and J lost 7 bases; unmatched junction nucleotides: 17. The CDR3 contains 15 residues. Per the germline V gene, CDR1 is SQVTM and CDR2 is ANQGSEA. CDR3 region: CSARGWTGPTYTQYF. In DNA form, the CDR3 reads TGCAGCGCCCGGGGTTGGACAGGCCCCACGTATACGCAGTATTTT.

The V and J genes are TRBV5-6 and TRBJ2-3, with a weak D call TRBD2 (5 bases). Trimming removed 3 bases from V and 5 bases from J, with 19 bases in between. Germline assignment: CDR1 SGHDT and CDR2 YYEEEE. This CDR3 contains 16 residues. For the CDR3, the DNA is TGTGCCAGCAGCTCTGTCCAAAAGCGGAGTCTAGATACGCAGTATTTT. Translating gives CASSSVQKRSLDTQYF.

The chain uses TRBV6-1 and TRBJ1-5, with a tentative D call TRBD1 (5 bases). CDR1 and CDR2 (germline): MNHNS, SASEGT. This CDR3 spans 13 amino acids. V shed 11 bases and J shed 1 base, with 12 bases lying between them. DNA of the CDR3: TGTGCCGCAGTGGGGGGGAGCAATCAGCCCCAGCATTTT. As protein: CAAVGGSNQPQHF.

The genes are TRBV30 and TRBJ1-1; TRBD1 aligns across 10 bases. CDR1 is GTSNPN, CDR2 SVGIG, per germline (reference sequence). The CDR3 length is 16 residues. V dropped 5 bases and J dropped 1; count of bases not matched to a gene: 10. The chain's CDR3 is CAWADRGRGWNTEAFF. CDR3 DNA: TGTGCCTGGGCTGACAGGGGGCGAGGTTGGAACACTGAAGCTTTCTTT.

This clone was counted only a few times. This sequence joins TRBV29-1 and TRBJ2-3, with 16 bases aligning to TRBD2. In germline, CDR1 is SQVTM, CDR2 ANQGSEA. The CDR3 is 19 amino acids. The trim removed 0 bases at V and 4 bases at J, leaving 10 bases unmatched. The CDR3 DNA follows: TGCAGCGTTGAAGATCAGGGACTAGCGGGAGGGCTTGGCCCAGATACGCAGTATTTT. It codes for CSVEDQGLAGGLGPDTQYF.

V and J are TRBV6-5 and TRBJ2-6; TRBD1 is a possible D gene (6 bases). V lost 6 bases, J lost 2 bases, and 11 bases lay in between. Germline V gene data show CDR1 as MNHEY and CDR2 as SVGAGI. The CDR3 is 15 amino acids. CDR3: CASRETGTGANVLTF. In nucleotides, the CDR3 is TGTGCCAGCAGGGAGACAGGTACTGGGGCCAACGTCCTGACTTTC.

This chain uses TRBV19 with TRBJ1-5; TRBD1 agrees at 7 bases. The CDR3 is made up of 14 amino acids. Germline V gene data show CDR1 as LNHDA and CDR2 as SQIVND (reference sequence). V was pared by 10 bases and J by 5 bases, with 11 bases of the junction left unmatched. The CDR3 loop is CAISLQGGYQPQHF. The CDR3 bases are TGTGCCATCTCACTTCAGGGGGGTTATCAGCCCCAGCATTTT.

This chain uses TRBV6-6 with TRBJ2-7; TRBD1 matches at 7 bases. CDR3 size: 16 residues. Trimming removed 0 bases from V and 4 bases from J; junction bases left unmatched: 9. CDR1 and CDR2 from the germline V gene are MNHNY and SVGAGI (reference sequence). CDR3 bases: TGTGCCAGCAGTTACTCGACCGTCAGGACAGGATACGAGCAGTACTTC. The encoded protein is CASSYSTVRTGYEQYF.

In this sample, this clone turned up a few times. The gene calls are TRBV9 and TRBJ1-1; 10 nucleotides match TRBD1. The trim removed 4 bases at V and 5 bases at J, leaving 5 bases unmatched. Per germline, CDR1 SGDLS and CDR2 YYNGEE. The CDR3 totals 14 residues. CDR3 bases: TGTGCCAGCAGCCTAAGACAGGGGGCGACTGAAGCTTTCTTT. It yields the protein CASSLRQGATEAFF.

This clone appeared once. This sequence joins TRBV29-1 and TRBJ1-2; no clear D. Germline values: CDR1 SQVTM, CDR2 ANQGSEA. The CDR3 has 12 amino acids. V shed 4 bases and J shed 0 bases, with 6 bases lying between them. CDR3 DNA sequence: TGCAGCGTTGGACACTCTAACTATGGCTACACCTTC. Protein: CSVGHSNYGYTF.

The genes are TRBV2 and TRBJ2-5, with 7 bases identical to TRBD1. Germline V lookup: CDR1 SNHLY, CDR2 FYNNEI. With V trimmed by 5 bases and J by 9 bases, 12 bases remained unmatched. The CDR3 sequence is 14 residues long. The CDR3 loop reads CASSLTPAQGAQYF. CDR3 DNA sequence: TGTGCCAGCAGTCTAACTCCAGCCCAGGGGGCCCAGTACTTC.

This chain uses TRBV5-1 with TRBJ2-7; D is perhaps TRBD2 (6 bases). Trimming removed 4 bases at V and 4 bases at J, with 12 bases between. The CDR3 contains 13 residues. CDR1 and CDR2 (germline): SGHRS, YFSETQ. As DNA, the CDR3 is TGCGCCAGCAGCGTAACTAGCACTTACGAGCAGTACTTC. Protein product: CASSVTSTYEQYF.